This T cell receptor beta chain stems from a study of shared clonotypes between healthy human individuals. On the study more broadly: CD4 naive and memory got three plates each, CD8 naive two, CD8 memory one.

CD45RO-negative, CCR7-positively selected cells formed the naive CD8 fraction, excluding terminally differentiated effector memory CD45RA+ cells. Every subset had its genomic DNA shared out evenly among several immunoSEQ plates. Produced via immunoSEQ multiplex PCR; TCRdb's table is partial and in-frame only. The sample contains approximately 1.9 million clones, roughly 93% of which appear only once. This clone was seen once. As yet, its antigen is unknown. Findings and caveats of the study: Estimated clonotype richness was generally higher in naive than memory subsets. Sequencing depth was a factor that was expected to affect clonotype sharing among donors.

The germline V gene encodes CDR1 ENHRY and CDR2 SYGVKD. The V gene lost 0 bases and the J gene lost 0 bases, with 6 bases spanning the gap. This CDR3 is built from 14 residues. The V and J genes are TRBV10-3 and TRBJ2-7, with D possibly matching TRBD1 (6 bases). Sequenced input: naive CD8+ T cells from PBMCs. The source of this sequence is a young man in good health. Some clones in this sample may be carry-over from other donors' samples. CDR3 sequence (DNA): TGTGCCATCAGTGAGTCGGACAGCTCCTACGAGCAGTACTTC. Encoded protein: CAISESDSSYEQYF.